The 4 T cell receptor beta chains below all came from one sample that was sequenced in a study of technical replicates of blood from a few donors. The table came from immunoSEQ multiplex PCR; TCRdb's copy has only in-frame clones and leaves some out. The table includes 45,000 to 55,000 clones, roughly 95% detected once. The sample taken for sequencing was T cells isolated from PBMCs. The receptor source for this set is a human donor in good health.

The rearrangement uses TRBV11-3 and TRBJ1-1, with a weak D call TRBD1 (6 bases). The CDR3 totals 15 residues. V was shortened by 4 bases and J by 4 bases, with 16 bases between the two germline ends. In germline, CDR1 is SGHNT, CDR2 YENEEA. The chain's CDR3 is CASSSEARGFTEAFF. The CDR3 coding sequence is TGTGCCAGCAGCTCAGAGGCCAGGGGATTCACTGAAGCTTTCTTT.

CDR3 residues: CASSLGGYGYTF. The CDR3 DNA is TGTGCCAGCAGTCTAGGGGGCTATGGCTACACCTTC. The V and J genes are TRBV6-1 and TRBJ1-2, with D possibly TRBD1 on 6 matching bases. Per germline, CDR1 MNHNS and CDR2 SASEGT. The CDR3 runs 12 residues. Trimming pared 5 bases from V and 4 bases from J, leaving 8 bases between.

The V and J genes are TRBV19 and TRBJ2-2; D is perhaps TRBD2 (6 bases). Trimming shortened V by 3 bases and J by 4 bases, and 15 bases separated the two germline ends. The CDR3 covers 16 residues. Germline loops: CDR1 LNHDA, CDR2 SQIVND (reference sequence). As DNA, the CDR3 is TGTGCCAGTAGTATCCCCGGGCGGGACGGCACCGGGGAGCTGTTTTTT. It translates to CASSIPGRDGTGELFF.

The chain uses TRBV28 and TRBJ2-5, with 8 nucleotides matching TRBD1. Germline V CDR1 and CDR2: MDHEN, SYDVKM. Trimming took 4 bases from V and 2 from J; bases not matched to a gene: 9. This CDR3 region has 16 residues. Here the CDR3 DNA reads TGTGCCAGCAGTTCGGGAAGACAGGGGTCACAAGAGACCCAGTACTTC. This codes for CASSSGRQGSQETQYF.